This passage covers 10 T cell receptor beta chains from one sample sequenced in a study of cytotoxic CD8 clonotypes in ibrutinib-treated CLL. Method: immunoSEQ multiplex PCR; TCRdb's copy keeps in-frame clones and lacks some. The sample includes around 130,000 clones, 84% of them seen just once. Material: PBMCs, obtained after 24 months of ibrutinib treatment. The receptor set was obtained from a human donor with chronic lymphocytic leukemia.

The chain is built from TRBV7-2 and TRBJ2-3; TRBD1 aligns across 10 bases. The germline CDR1 and CDR2 sequences are SGHTA and FQGNSA. This CDR3 spans 15 amino acids. The junction had 5 bases not matched to a gene; V was cut back by 5 bases and J by 3 bases. CDR3 residues: CASSPGQGGTDTQYF. DNA of the CDR3: TGTGCCAGCAGCCCAGGACAGGGGGGGACAGATACGCAGTATTTT.

This chain links TRBV5-1 with TRBJ2-3, with D unclear. Trimming pared 6 bases from V and 0 bases from J, leaving 11 bases between. CDR3 length: 14 amino acids. Germline CDR1 is SGHRS and CDR2 is YFSETQ. The CDR3 loop reads CASTPRSSTDTQYF. In nucleotides, the CDR3 is TGCGCCAGCACCCCCCGGAGCAGCACAGATACGCAGTATTTT.

This clone has a single count. V gene TRBV30 combines with J gene TRBJ2-3, with 7 positions matching TRBD1. The V gene's germline CDR1 is GTSNPN and CDR2 SVGIG (reference sequence). The trim removed 3 bases at V and 4 bases at J, leaving 7 bases unmatched. The CDR3 sequence is 14 residues long. The CDR3: CAWSLGGASDTQYF. CDR3 DNA: TGTGCCTGGAGCTTAGGGGGCGCATCAGATACGCAGTATTTT.

V gene TRBV7-9 combines with J gene TRBJ2-3; D may correspond to TRBD1 or TRBD2 (6 bases each). CDR3 length: 17 amino acids. The V gene lost 2 bases and the J gene lost 3 bases, with 18 bases spanning the gap. Germline values: CDR1 SEHNR, CDR2 FQNEAQ (reference sequence). CDR3 nucleotide sequence: TGTGCCAGCAGCTTAACCGTGGGGGGCCGTGAAACAGATACGCAGTATTTT. This codes for CASSLTVGGRETDTQYF.

V and J are TRBV6-5 and TRBJ2-7; 10 positions match TRBD2. Germline CDR1 and CDR2: MNHEY and SVGAGI. J lost 0 bases, V lost 4 bases, and 3 bases had no gene match. There are 15 residues in the CDR3. The CDR3 DNA reads as TGTGCCAGCAGTTCCCCTAGCGGGAGCTCCTACGAGCAGTACTTC. Translating it yields CASSSPSGSSYEQYF.

The J gene is TRBJ1-5, the V gene TRBV28; TRBD1 might be the D (5 bases). In germline, CDR1 is MDHEN, CDR2 SYDVKM. V was clipped by 5 bases and J by 3 bases, with 14 bases between them. The CDR3 spans 15 residues. The CDR3 nucleotides read TGTGCCAGCAGTCCCGGCCGGGGACCCAATCAGCCCCAGCATTTT. Protein: CASSPGRGPNQPQHF. The whole variable domain, filled in from reference TRBV28 and TRBJ1-5, reads DVKVTQSSRYLVKRTGEKVFLECVQDMDHENMFWYRQDPGLGLRLIYFSYDVKMKEKGDIPEGYSVSREKKERFSLILESASTNQTSMYLCASSPGRGPNQPQHFGDGTRLSIL.

The chain uses TRBV6-5 and TRBJ2-7; a weak D match, TRBD1 (5 bases). CDR1 is MNHEY, CDR2 SVGAGI, per germline. Trimming took 6 bases from V and 2 from J, leaving 11 bases between them. This CDR3 has 13 amino acids. The CDR3 bases are TGTGCCAGCAGGGAGACAGTCGCCTACGAGCAGTACTTC. Protein sequence: CASRETVAYEQYF.

The V call is TRBV10-3, the J call TRBJ2-3, with TRBD2 matching over 15 bases. The germline V gene has CDR1 ENHRY and CDR2 SYGVKD. This CDR3 region has 13 residues. J lost 5 bases, V lost 10 bases, and 1 base had no gene match. CDR3 loop: CARGLAGGDTQYF. CDR3 nucleotide sequence: TGTGCCAGGGGACTAGCGGGGGGAGATACGCAGTATTTT.

The chain recombines TRBV18 with TRBJ2-7; 8 bases agree with TRBD1. The V gene end was trimmed by 5 bases and the J gene end by 3 bases; junction bases not matched to a gene: 6. The CDR3 is 14 residues long. Germline V gives CDR1 KGHSH, CDR2 LQKENI. The CDR3 DNA sequence: TGTGCCAGCTCAAAGGGACAGGCAGACTACGAGCAGTACTTC. Translation gives CASSKGQADYEQYF.

The CDR3 DNA follows: TGTGCCAGCAGCGTAGCCTGGGAGGACTACAATGAGCAGTTCTTC. Translation gives CASSVAWEDYNEQFF. The V gene is TRBV9, the J gene TRBJ2-1; tentative D call: TRBD2 (6 bases). The CDR3 runs 15 residues. Trimming removed 0 bases at V and 3 bases at J, with 10 bases between. Germline V lookup: CDR1 SGDLS, CDR2 YYNGEE. The entire variable domain, with the rest obtained from reference TRBV9 and TRBJ2-1, is as follows: DSGVTQTPKHLITATGQRVTLRCSPRSGDLSVYWYQQSLDQGLQFLIQYYNGEERAKGNILERFSAQQFPDLHSELNLSSLELGDSALYFCASSVAWEDYNEQFFGPGTRLTVL.